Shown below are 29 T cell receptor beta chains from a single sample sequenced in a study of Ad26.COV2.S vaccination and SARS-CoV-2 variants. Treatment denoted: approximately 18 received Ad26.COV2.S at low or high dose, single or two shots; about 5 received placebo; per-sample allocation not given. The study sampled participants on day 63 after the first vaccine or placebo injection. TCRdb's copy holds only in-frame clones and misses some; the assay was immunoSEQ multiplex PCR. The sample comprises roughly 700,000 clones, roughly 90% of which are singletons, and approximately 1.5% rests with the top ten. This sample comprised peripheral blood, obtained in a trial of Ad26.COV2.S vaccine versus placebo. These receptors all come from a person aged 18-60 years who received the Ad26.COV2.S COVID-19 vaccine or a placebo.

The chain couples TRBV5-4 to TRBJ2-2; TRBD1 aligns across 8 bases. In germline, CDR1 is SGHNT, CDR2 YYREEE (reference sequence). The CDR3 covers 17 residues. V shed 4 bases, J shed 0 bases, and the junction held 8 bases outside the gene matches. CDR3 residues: CASSISPDRANTGELFF. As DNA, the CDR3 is TGTGCCAGCAGCATCTCCCCGGACAGGGCGAACACCGGGGAGCTGTTTTTT.

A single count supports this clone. The CDR3 nucleotides are TGCAGCGTTGGGGGGAAACCTAATCAGCCCCAGCATTTT. This gives the protein CSVGGKPNQPQHF. This rearrangement joins TRBV29-1 to TRBJ1-5, with a weak D call TRBD1 (5 bases). V was clipped by 4 bases and J by 4 bases, with 11 bases between them. The CDR3 is 13 amino acids. Germline CDR1 is SQVTM and CDR2 is ANQGSEA.

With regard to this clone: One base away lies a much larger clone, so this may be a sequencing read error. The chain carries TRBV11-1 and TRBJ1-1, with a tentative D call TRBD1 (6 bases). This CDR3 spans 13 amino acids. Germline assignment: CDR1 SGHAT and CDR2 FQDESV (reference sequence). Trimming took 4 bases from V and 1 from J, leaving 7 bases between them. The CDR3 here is CASSWTANTEAFF. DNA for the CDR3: TGTGCCAGCAGCTGGACAGCGAACACTGAAGCTTTCTTT.

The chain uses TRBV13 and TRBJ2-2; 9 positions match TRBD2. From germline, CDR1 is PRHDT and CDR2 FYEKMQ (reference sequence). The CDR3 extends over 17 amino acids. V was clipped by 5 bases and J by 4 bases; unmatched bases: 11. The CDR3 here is CASSPSFIAGVTGELFF. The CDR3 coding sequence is TGTGCCAGCAGCCCATCCTTCATAGCGGGAGTCACCGGGGAGCTGTTTTTT.

CDR3 bases: TGTGCCAGCAGTCCCGACGGACTAGTGAGTTGGAATGAGCAGTTCTTC. This encodes CASSPDGLVSWNEQFF. This chain links TRBV27 with TRBJ2-1; 7 bases are shared with TRBD2. Germline V gene lookup returns CDR1 MNHEY and CDR2 SMNVEV (reference sequence). With 5 bases clipped from V and 7 bases from J, the junction kept 14 bases outside the gene matches. The CDR3 length is 16 residues.

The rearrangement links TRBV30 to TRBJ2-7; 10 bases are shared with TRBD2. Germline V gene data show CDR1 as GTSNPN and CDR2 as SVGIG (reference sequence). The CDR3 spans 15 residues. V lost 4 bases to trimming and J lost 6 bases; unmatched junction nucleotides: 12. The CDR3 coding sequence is TGTGCCTGGACTCCGACCTGGGGACTAGCGAGCGAGCAGTACTTC. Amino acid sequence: CAWTPTWGLASEQYF.

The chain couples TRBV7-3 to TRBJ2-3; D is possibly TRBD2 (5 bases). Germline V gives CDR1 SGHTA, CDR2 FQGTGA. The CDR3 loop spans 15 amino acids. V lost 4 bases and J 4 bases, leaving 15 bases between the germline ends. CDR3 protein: CASSSLGRGSDTQYF. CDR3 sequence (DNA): TGTGCCAGCAGCTCCCTAGGAAGAGGGTCAGATACGCAGTATTTT.

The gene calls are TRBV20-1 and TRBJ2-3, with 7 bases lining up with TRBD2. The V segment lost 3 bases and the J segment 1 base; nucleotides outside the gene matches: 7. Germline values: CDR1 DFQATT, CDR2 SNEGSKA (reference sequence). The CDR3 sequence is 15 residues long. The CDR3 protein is CSASSREEGTDTQYF. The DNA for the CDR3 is TGCAGTGCTAGTTCCCGGGAGGAGGGCACAGATACGCAGTATTTT.

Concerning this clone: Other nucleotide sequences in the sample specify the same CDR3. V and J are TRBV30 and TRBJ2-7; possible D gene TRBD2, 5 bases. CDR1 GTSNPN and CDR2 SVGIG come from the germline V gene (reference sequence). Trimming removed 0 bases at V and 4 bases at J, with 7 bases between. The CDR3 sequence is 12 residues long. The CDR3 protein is CAWSVLGYEQYF. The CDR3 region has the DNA TGTGCCTGGAGTGTACTAGGATACGAGCAGTACTTC.

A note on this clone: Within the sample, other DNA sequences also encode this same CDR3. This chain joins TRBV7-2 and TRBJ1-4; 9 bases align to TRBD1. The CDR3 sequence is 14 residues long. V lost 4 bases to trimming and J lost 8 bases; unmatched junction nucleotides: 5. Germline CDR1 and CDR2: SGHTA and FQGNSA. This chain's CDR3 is CASSSGQGREKLFF. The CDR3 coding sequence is TGTGCCAGCAGCTCCGGACAGGGGAGGGAAAAACTGTTTTTT.

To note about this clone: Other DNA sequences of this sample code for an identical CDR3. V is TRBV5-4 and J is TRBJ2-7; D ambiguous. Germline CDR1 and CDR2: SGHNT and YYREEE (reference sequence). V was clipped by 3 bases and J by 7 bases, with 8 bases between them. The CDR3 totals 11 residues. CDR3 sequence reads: CASSSSSEQYF. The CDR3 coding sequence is TGTGCCAGCAGCTCCTCGTCGGAGCAGTACTTC.

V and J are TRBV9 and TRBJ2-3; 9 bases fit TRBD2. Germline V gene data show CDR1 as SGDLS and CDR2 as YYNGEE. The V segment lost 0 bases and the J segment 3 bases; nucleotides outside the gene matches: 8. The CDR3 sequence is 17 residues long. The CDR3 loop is CASSVEGWLAGTDTQYF. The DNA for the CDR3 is TGTGCCAGCAGCGTAGAGGGTTGGCTAGCGGGAACAGATACGCAGTATTTT. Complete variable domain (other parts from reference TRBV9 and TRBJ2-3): DSGVTQTPKHLITATGQRVTLRCSPRSGDLSVYWYQQSLDQGLQFLIQYYNGEERAKGNILERFSAQQFPDLHSELNLSSLELGDSALYFCASSVEGWLAGTDTQYFGPGTRLTVL.

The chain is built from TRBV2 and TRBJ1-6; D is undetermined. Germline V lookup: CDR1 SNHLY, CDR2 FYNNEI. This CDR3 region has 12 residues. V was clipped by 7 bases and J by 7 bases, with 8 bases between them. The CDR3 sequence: CASKVENSPLHF. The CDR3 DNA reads TGTGCCAGCAAGGTTGAAAATTCACCCCTCCACTTT.

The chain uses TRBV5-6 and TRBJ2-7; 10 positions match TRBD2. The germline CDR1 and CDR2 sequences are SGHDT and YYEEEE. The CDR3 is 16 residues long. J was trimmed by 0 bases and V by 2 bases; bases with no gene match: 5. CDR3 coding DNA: TGTGCCAGCAGCTTTTACGTAGCGGGAGGCTCCTACGAGCAGTACTTC. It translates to CASSFYVAGGSYEQYF.

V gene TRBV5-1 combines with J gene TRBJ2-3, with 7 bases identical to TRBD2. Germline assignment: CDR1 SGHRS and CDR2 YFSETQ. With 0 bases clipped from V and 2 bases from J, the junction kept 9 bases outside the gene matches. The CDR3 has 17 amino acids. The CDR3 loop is CASSLAVASGYTDTQYF. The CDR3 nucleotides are TGCGCCAGCAGCTTGGCCGTGGCTAGCGGCTACACAGATACGCAGTATTTT.

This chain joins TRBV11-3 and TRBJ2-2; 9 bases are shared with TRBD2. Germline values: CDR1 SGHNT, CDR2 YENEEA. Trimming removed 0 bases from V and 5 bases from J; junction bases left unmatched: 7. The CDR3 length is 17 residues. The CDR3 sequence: CASSLDRASGGTGELFF. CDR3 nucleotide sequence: TGTGCCAGCAGCTTAGATCGAGCAAGCGGGGGGACCGGGGAGCTGTTTTTT.

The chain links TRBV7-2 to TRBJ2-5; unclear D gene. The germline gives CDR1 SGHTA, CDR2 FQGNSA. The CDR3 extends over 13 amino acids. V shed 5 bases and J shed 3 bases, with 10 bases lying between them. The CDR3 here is CASSLWSEETQYF. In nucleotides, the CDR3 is TGTGCCAGCAGCCTATGGAGCGAAGAGACCCAGTACTTC.

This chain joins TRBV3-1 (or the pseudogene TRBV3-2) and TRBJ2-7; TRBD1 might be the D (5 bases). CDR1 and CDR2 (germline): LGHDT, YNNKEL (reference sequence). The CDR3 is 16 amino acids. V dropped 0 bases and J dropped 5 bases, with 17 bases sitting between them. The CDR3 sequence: CASSQDPWTRANEQYF. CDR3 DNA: TGTGCCAGCAGCCAAGATCCCTGGACCAGGGCTAACGAGCAGTACTTC.

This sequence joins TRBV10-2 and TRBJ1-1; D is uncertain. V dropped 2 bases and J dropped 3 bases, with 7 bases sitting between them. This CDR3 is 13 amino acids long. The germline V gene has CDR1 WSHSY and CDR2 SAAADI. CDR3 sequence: CASSEGLYTEAFF. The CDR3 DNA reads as TGCGCCAGCAGTGAGGGTCTTTACACTGAAGCTTTCTTT.

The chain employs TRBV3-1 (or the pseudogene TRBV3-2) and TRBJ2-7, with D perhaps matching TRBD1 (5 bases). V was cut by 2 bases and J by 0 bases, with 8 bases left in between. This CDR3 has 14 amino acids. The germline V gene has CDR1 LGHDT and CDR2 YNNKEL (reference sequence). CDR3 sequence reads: CASSQPGYSYEQYF. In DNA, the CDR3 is TGTGCCAGCAGCCAACCAGGGTACTCCTACGAGCAGTACTTC.

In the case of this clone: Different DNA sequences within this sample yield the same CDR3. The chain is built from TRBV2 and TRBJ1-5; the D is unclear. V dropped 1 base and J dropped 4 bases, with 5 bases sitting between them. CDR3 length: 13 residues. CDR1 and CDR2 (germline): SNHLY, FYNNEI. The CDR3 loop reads CASSEGLNQPQHF. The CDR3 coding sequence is TGTGCCAGCAGTGAAGGACTAAATCAGCCCCAGCATTTT.

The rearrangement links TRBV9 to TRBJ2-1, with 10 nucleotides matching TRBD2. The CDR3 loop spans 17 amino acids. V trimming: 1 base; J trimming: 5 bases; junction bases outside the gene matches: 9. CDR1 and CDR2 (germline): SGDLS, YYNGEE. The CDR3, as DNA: TGTGCCAGCAGCGTATCCCAAGCGGGAGGGCCCGACAATGAGCAGTTCTTC. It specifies CASSVSQAGGPDNEQFF.

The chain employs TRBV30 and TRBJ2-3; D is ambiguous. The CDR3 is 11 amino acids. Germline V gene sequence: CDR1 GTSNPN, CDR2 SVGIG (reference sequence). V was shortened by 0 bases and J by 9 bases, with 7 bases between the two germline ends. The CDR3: CAWSVSATQYF. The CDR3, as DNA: TGTGCCTGGAGTGTATCTGCCACGCAGTATTTT.

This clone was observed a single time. This CDR3 reads CASSSMDRGGYGYTF. The CDR3 DNA reads TGTGCCAGCAGCTCAATGGACAGGGGGGGCTATGGCTACACCTTC. The chain recombines TRBV7-9 with TRBJ1-2; 10 bases agree with TRBD1. The CDR3 runs 15 residues. V dropped 4 bases and J dropped 4; count of bases not matched to a gene: 6. The germline V gene has CDR1 SEHNR and CDR2 FQNEAQ (reference sequence). Variable domain in full (rest from reference TRBV7-9 and TRBJ1-2): DTGVSQNPRHKITKRGQNVTFRCDPISEHNRLYWYRQTLGQGPEFLTYFQNEAQLEKSRLLSDRFSAERPKGSFSTLEIQRTEQGDSAMYLCASSSMDRGGYGYTFGSGTRLTVV.

The CDR3 sequence is CASSETGIISYGYTF. CDR3 in DNA: TGTGCCAGCAGCGAGACAGGGATAATCAGCTATGGCTACACCTTC. The V gene is TRBV2, the J gene TRBJ1-2; 7 bases agree with TRBD1. Trimming at V came to 6 bases and at J to 4 bases, leaving 11 bases not matched to a gene. In germline, CDR1 is SNHLY, CDR2 FYNNEI. The CDR3 has 15 amino acids.

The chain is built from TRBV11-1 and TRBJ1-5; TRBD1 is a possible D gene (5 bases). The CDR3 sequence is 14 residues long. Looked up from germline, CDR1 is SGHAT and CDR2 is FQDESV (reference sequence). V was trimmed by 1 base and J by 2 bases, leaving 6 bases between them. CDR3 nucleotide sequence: TGTGCCAGCAGCTTAGGGGACGGCAATCAGCCCCAGCATTTT. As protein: CASSLGDGNQPQHF. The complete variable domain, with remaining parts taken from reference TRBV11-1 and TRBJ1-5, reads EAEVAQSPRYKITEKSQAVAFWCDPISGHATLYWYRQILGQGPELLVQFQDESVVDDSQLPKDRFSAERLKGVDSTLKIQPAELGDSAMYLCASSLGDGNQPQHFGDGTRLSIL.

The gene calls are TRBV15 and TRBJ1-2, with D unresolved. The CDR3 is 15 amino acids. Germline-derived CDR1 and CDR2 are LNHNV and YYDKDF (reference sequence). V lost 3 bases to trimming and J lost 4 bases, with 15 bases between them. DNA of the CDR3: TGTGCCACCAGCAGGGACCGCCCTCCGGGCTATGGCTACACCTTC. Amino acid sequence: CATSRDRPPGYGYTF.

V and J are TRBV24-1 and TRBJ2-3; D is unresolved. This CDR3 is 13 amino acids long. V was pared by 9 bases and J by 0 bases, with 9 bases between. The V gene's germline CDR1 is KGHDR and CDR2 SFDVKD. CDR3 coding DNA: TGTGCCACCGAATCTGCTAGCACAGATACGCAGTATTTT. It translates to CATESASTDTQYF.

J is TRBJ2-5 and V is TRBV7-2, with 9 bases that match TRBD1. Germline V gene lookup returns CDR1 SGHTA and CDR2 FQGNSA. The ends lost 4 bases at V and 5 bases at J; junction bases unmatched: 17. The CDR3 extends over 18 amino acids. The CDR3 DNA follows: TGTGCCAGCAGCTCCCTAACCCTTGGACAGGGGAAATTTGAGACCCAGTACTTC. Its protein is CASSSLTLGQGKFETQYF.